This T cell receptor (beta chain) comes out of a study of draining lymph node invasion in breast cancer (dated by TCRdb to the early 2020s). Broadly, across the study: Histology and cytokeratin immunohistochemistry were used to diagnose nodal metastasis, and EpCAM/CD45 flow cytometry was used to confirm the diagnosis. A separate targeted assay used bulk TCR-beta CDR3 sequencing to compare sorted memory regulatory T cells with memory conventional CD4 T cells across breast cancer tissues. Matched non-invaded and tumor-invaded tumor-draining lymph nodes plus the primary tumor were contributed by each patient, with both Treg and Tconv subsets profiled. The separate targeted TCR sequencing covered lymph nodes from a handful of patients, with primary tumors sequenced for three of those patients.

In the case of this clonotype: What antigen it recognizes has not been identified. Base qualities are not at hand, and no much larger clone is one base apart.

CD4+ CD45RA- CD25- cells were sorted as memory conventional CD4 T cells. Tumor-draining lymph nodes were classified as non-invaded or invaded according to the absence or presence of metastatic tumor cells. Before staining and sorting, T cells were pre-enriched using a Miltenyi Pan T Cell isolation kit. Primary tumors were characterized by immunohistochemistry for estrogen receptor, progesterone receptor, HER2 and Ki-67. Fresh surgical tissue was processed within a few hours after surgery by being cut into small fragments. The tissue fragments were enzymatically digested with Liberase TL plus DNase for around 22 minutes and then passed through a 40-micrometer strainer. After DAPI live/dead staining, sorting was performed on a BD FACS Aria II with 98-99% purity. Sorted cells were lysed in TCL buffer, and RNA was purified using a Norgen Single Cell RNA purification kit that included DNase treatment.

The CDR3 goes from the cysteine to the phenylalanine over 19 residues. Only the CDR3 region is kept as DNA, spanning 57 bases read in frame from base 1. The germline V gene encodes CDR1 SGHRS and CDR2 YFSETQ. V has 2 bases trimmed and J has 2 bases trimmed; junction bases matching no gene number 17. Library preparation employed bulk RNA-seq. Sequencing was performed on an Illumina HiSeq 2500. Processing in the source paper ran as follows. In the separate targeted TCR-seq dataset, CDR3 sequences were extracted from raw reads and quantified using MiXCR version 2.1.5 with default parameters. Each TCR-beta clone in the separate targeted TCR-seq dataset was defined by the V gene, J gene and CDR3 sequence taken together. In the separate targeted TCR-seq dataset, clones with fewer than three counts were removed, then only the 90% most strongly expressed clones per sample were retained. For each tissue in the separate targeted TCR-seq dataset, Treg-Tconv overlap was calculated by dividing the number of shared clones by the total number of Treg clones and multiplying by 100. TCRdb applied fastp at Q25 and MiXCR to the public reads, then kept only in-frame beta chains. Rows are combined by CDR3 protein, so each entry shows the most common genes and DNA. These V and J calls derive from TCRdb rather than the authors' analysis. The sample table contains more than 2,500 distinct CDR3 sequences; only one count was recorded for over 60% of them. The ten biggest clones cover approximately 9.8% of the sample.

Results the study describes overall, beyond this receptor: Detection of some of the top 100 tumor clones in both invaded and non-invaded nodes suggests recirculation between tumor and draining nodes. Per tissue, roughly 12-22% of Treg TCRs were found to be shared with Tconvs, and this sharing was interpreted as suggesting peripheral Treg induction. TCRs shared between Treg and Tconv subsets were regarded as suggestive, but not proof, of a common clonal origin. In the targeted TCR-seq data, Tregs appeared to be more clonally expanded than Tconvs in all tissues, and lower diversity was found for both subsets in tumor than in lymph nodes. Tracking of the top-100 tumor clones could be carried out in just a couple of patients. The data could not resolve whether Treg conversion took place in a given organ or whether converted Tregs recirculated between nodes and tumor.

This TCR came from a female donor with luminal breast cancer. Material for sequencing was sorted memory CD4+ effector T cells from a lymph node. The cell subset or site label here, explained by the study, means: CD45RA-negative sorted CD4+ T cells (memory Tconv or effector/memory Treg). Recombination linked TRBV5-1 to TRBJ2-3, and TRBD1 matches 7 of the central bases. The DNA is TGCGCCAGCAGCTTATCTGGGTTGGGGACAGTTTCTTACACAGATACGCAGTATTTT. Protein translation: CASSLSGLGTVSYTDTQYF.